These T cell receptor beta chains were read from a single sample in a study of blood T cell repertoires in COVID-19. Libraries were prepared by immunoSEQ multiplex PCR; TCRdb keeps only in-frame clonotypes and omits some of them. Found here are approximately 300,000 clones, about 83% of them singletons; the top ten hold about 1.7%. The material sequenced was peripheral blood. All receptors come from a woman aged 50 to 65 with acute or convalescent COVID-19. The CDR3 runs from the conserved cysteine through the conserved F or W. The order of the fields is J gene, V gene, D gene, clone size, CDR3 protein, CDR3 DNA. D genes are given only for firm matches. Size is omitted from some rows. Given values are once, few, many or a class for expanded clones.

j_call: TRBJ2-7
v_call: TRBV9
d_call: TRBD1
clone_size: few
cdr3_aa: CASSGQGDYEQYF
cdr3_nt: TGTGCCAGCAGCGGGCAGGGGGACTACGAGCAGTACTTC

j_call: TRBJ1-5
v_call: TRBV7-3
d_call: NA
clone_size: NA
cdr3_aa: CASSLSGNQPQHF
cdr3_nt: TGTGCCAGCAGCTTGTCCGGTAATCAGCCCCAGCATTTT

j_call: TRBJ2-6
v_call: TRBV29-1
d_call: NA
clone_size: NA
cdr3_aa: CSPRDGYSGANVLTF
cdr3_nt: TGCAGCCCGCGGGACGGTTACTCTGGGGCCAACGTCCTGACTTTC

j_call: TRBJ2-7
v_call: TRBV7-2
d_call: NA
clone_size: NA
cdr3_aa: CASSTTQRSYEQYF
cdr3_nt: TGTGCCAGCAGCACGACGCAGAGGTCATACGAGCAGTACTTC

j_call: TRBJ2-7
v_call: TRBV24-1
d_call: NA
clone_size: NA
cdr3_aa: CATSDLSPRGIYEQYF
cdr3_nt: TGTGCCACCAGTGATTTATCTCCCCGCGGGATTTACGAGCAGTACTTC

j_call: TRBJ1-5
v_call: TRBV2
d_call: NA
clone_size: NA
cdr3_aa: CASSDTYSNQPQHF
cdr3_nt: TGTGCCAGCAGTGACACCTATAGCAATCAGCCCCAGCATTTT

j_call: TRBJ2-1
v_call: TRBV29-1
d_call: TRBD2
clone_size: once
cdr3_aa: CSSPGLSGGQFF
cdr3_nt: TGCAGCTCTCCGGGACTCTCGGGGGGGCAGTTCTTC

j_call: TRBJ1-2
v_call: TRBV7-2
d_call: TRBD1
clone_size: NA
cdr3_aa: CASSLGGAGGYGYTF
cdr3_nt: TGTGCCAGCAGCTTAGGGGGGGCAGGGGGCTATGGCTACACCTTC

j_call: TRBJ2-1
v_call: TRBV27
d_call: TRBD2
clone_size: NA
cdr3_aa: CASSLWFPGLAGVEGEQFF
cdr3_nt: TGTGCCAGCAGTTTATGGTTTCCGGGACTAGCGGGAGTTGAGGGTGAGCAGTTCTTC

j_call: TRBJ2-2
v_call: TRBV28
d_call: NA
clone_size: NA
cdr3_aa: CASSSPIPTGELFF
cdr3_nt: TGTGCCAGCAGTTCCCCTATACCTACCGGGGAGCTGTTTTTT

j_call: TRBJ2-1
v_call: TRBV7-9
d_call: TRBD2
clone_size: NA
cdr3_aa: CASRLAGAYNEQFF
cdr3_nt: TGTGCCAGCAGACTAGCGGGAGCCTACAATGAGCAGTTCTTC

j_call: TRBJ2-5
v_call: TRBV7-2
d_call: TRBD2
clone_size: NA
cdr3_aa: CASSPAGTSGNQETQYF
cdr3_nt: TGTGCCAGCAGTCCAGCAGGGACTAGCGGGAATCAAGAGACCCAGTACTTC

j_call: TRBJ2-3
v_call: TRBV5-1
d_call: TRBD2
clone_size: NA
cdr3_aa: CASISRLAGPTDTQYF
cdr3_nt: TGCGCCAGCATCTCGCGACTAGCGGGACCCACAGATACGCAGTATTTT

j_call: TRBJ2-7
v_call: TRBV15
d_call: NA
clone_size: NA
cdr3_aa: CATSRGGRTYEQYF
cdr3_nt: TGTGCCACCAGCAGAGGAGGTAGGACCTACGAGCAGTACTTC

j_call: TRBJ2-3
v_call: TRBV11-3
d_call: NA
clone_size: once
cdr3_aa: CASSWLSADTQYF
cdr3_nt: TGTGCCAGCAGCTGGTTGAGTGCGGATACGCAGTATTTT

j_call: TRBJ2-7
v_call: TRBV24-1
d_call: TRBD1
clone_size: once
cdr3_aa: CATGTGPGNEQYF
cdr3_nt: TGTGCCACCGGGACAGGGCCGGGTAACGAGCAGTACTTC

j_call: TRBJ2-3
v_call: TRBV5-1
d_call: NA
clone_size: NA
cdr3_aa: CASSSQGDTQYF
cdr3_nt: TGCGCCAGCAGTTCTCAGGGAGATACGCAGTATTTT

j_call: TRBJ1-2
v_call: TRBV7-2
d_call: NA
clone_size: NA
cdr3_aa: CASSLKAGQGYGYTF
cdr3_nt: TGTGCCAGCAGCTTAAAGGCGGGGCAGGGATATGGCTACACCTTC

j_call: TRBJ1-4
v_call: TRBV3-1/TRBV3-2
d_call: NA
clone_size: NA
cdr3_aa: CASSQQGVANEKLFF
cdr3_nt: TGTGCCAGCAGCCAGCAGGGCGTAGCTAATGAAAAACTGTTTTTT

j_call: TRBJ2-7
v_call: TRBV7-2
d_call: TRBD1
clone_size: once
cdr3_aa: CASSLVGAGGYEQYF
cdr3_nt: TGTGCCAGCAGCTTAGTTGGGGCAGGGGGATACGAGCAGTACTTC

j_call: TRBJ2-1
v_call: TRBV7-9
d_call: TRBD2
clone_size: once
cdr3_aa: CASSPFGLAGVGNEQFF
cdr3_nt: TGTGCCAGCAGCCCCTTCGGACTAGCGGGAGTCGGGAATGAGCAGTTCTTC

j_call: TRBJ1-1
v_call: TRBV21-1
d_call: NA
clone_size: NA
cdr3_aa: CASSKAGGRNTEAFF
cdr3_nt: TGTGCCAGCAGCAAAGCTGGGGGGAGGAACACTGAAGCTTTCTTT

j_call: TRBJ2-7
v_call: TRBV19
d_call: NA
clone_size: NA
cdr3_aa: CASSIDLEGWGYEQYF
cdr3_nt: TGTGCCAGTAGTATAGATCTCGAGGGTTGGGGTTACGAGCAGTACTTC

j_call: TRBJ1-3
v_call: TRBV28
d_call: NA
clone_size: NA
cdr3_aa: CASSLGGGSDTIYF
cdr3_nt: TGTGCCAGCAGTTTAGGGGGGGGTTCGGACACCATATATTTT

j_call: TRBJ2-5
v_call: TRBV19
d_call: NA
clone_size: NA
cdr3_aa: CASSIGSQETQYF
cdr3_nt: TGTGCCAGTAGTATAGGTAGCCAAGAGACCCAGTACTTC

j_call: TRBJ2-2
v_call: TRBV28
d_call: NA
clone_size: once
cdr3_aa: CASRRPEGSSRSGELFF
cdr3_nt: TGTGCCAGCAGGCGGCCTGAAGGATCTAGTCGCTCCGGGGAGCTGTTTTTT

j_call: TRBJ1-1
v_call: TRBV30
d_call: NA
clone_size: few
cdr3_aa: CAWSVGLTGLNTEAFF
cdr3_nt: TGTGCCTGGAGTGTAGGCCTTACAGGGCTGAACACTGAAGCTTTCTTT

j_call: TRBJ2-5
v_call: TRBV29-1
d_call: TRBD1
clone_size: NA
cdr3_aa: CSGGQAETQYF
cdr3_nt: TGCAGCGGCGGACAGGCAGAGACCCAGTACTTC

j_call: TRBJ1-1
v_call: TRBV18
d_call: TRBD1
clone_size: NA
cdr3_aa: CASSQGARPEAFF
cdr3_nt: TGTGCCAGCTCCCAGGGGGCAAGGCCTGAAGCTTTCTTT